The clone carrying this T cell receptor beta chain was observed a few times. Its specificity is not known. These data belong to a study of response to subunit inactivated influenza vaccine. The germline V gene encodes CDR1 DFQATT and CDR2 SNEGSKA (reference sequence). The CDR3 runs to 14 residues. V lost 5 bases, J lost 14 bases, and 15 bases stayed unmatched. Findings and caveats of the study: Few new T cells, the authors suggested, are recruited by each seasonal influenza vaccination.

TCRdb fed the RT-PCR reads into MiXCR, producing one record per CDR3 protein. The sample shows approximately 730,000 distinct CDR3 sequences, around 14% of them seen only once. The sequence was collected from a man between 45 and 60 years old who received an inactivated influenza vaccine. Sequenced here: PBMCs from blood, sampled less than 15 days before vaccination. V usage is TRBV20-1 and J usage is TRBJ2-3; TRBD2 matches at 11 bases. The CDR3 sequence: CSAPPRASGGTPYF. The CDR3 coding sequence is TGCAGTGCTCCCCCCCGTGCTAGCGGGGGGACTCCGTATTTT.